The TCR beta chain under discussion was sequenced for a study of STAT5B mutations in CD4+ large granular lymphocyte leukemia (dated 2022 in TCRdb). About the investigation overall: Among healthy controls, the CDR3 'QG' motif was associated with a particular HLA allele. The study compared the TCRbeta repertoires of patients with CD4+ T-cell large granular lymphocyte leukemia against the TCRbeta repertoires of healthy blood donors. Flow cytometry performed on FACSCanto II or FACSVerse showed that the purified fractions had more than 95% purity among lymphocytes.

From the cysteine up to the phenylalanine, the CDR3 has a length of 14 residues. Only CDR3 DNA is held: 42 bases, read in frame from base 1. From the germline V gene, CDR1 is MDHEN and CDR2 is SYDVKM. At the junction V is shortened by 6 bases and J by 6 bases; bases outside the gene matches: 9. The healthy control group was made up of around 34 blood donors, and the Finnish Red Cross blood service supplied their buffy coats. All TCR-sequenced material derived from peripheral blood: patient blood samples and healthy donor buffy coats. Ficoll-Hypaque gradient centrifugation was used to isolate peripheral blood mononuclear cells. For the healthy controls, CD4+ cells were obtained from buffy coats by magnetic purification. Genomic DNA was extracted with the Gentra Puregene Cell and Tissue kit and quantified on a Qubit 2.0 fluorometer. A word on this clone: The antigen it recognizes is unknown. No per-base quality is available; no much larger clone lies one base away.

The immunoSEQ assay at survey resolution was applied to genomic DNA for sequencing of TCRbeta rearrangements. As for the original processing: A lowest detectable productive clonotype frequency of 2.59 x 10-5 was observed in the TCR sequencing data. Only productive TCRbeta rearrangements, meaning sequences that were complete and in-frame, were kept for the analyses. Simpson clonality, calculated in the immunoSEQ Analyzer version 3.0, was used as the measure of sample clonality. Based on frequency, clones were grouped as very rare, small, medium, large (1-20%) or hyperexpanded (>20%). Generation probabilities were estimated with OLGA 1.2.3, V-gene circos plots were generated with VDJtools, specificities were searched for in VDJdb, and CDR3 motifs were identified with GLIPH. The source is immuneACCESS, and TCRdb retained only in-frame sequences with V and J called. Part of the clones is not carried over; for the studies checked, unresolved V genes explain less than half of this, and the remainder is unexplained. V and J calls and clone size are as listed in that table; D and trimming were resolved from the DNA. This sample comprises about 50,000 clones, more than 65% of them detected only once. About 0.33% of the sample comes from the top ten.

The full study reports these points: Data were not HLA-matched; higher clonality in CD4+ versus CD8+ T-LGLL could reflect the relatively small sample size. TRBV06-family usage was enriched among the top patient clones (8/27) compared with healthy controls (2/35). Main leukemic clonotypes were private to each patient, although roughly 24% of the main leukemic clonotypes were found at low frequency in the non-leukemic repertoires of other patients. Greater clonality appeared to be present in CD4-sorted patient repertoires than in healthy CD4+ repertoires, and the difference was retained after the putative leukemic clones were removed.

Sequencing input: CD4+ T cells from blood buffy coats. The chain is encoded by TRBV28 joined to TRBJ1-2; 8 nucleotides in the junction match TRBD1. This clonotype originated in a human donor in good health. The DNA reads TGTGCCAGCAGACCGACAGGGGCGTATCATGGCTACACCTTC. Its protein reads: CASRPTGAYHGYTF.